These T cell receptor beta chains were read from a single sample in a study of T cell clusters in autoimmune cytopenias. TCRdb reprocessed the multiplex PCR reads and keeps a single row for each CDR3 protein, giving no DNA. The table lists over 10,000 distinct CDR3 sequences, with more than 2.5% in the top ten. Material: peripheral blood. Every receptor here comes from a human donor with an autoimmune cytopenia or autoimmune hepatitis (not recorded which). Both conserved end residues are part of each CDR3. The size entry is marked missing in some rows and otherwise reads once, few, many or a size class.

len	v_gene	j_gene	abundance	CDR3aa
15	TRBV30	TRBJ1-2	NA	CAESAARGAKYGYTF
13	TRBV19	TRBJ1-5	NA	CASSIGGFQPQHF
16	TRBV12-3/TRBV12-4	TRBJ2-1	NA	CASSPLAGVTYNEQFF
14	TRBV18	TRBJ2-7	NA	CASSPTTSVYEQYF
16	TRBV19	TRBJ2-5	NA	CASSPHSGGQQETQYF
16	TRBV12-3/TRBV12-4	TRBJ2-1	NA	CASSNPSSGALNKQFF
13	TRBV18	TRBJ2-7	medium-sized	CASSPPSRYEQYF
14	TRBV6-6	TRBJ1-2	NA	CASSYAGQDYGYTF
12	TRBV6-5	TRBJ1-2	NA	CASRGGALGYTF
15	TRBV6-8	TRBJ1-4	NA	CASSYPGQLDGKLFF
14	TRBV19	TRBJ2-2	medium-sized	CASTGPTNTGELFF
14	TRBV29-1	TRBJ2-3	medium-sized	CSVDPGGASDTQYF
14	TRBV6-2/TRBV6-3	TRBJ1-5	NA	CASSYGSSNQPQHF
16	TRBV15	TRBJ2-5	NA	CATSREGAGGSETQYF
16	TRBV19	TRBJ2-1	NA	CASRGTSGGAGNEQFF
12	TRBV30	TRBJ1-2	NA	CAARGRFYGYTF
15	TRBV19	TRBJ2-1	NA	CASSPPRGDRNEQFF
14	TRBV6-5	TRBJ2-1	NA	CASRGGITYNEQFF
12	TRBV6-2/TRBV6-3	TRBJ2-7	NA	CATGDRLYEQYF
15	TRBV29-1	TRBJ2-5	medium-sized	CSMEGLVADQETQYF
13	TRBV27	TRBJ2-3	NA	CASSRTGMDTQYF
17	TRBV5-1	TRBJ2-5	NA	CASSFASGGTKGETQYF
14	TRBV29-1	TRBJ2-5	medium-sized	CSGGGPIYQETQYF
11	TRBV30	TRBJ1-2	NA	CAWSEENGYTF
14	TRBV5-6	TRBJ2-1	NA	CASSFGRAYNEQFF
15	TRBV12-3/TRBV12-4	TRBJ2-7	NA	CASSLLGGSSYEQYF
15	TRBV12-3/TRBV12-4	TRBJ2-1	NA	CASRSPGQGYNEQFF
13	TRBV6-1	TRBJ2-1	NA	CASSGQIYNEQFF
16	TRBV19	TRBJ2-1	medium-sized	CASSTGTSGIDNEQFF
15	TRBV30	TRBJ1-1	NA	CAWSALGQLNTEAFF
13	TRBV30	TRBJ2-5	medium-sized	CAWKADGQETQYF
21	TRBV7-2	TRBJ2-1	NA	CASSLAPLVGLAGSSYNEQFF